This T cell receptor (beta chain) was identified during a study of control samples from healthy donors and cancer patients. Germline V gene lookup returns CDR1 SNHLY and CDR2 FYNNEI. The CDR3 covers 16 residues. V gave up 6 bases and J gave up 4 bases; unmatched junction bases: 7. Profiling relied on immunoSEQ multiplex PCR, and the TCRdb table lists in-frame clones only, not all of them. The data show approximately 190,000 clones, over 80% seen once. The sample comprised blood. The receptor comes from a man aged 25 to 45 in good health. The chain couples TRBV2 to TRBJ2-3; 13 nucleotides match TRBD2. The CDR3 nucleotides read TGTGCCAGCAGCCAAACTAGCGGGGGGGTCCCAGATACGCAGTATTTT. Protein sequence: CASSQTSGGVPDTQYF.